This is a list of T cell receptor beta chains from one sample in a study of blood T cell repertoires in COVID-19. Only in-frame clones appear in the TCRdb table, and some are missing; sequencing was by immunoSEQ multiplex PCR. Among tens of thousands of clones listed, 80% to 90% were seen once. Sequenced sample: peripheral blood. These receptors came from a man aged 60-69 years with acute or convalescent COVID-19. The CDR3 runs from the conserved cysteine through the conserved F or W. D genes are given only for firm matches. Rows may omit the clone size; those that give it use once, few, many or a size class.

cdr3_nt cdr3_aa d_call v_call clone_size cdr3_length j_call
TGTGCCAGCAGCCCCGAAAGCGGGGGGATCACCAATGAGCAGTTCTTC CASSPESGGITNEQFF TRBD2 TRBV7-2 . 16 TRBJ2-1
TGCGCCAGCAGCTTGGAGCTGGGCAATGAAAAACTGTTTTTT CASSLELGNEKLFF . TRBV5-1 once 14 TRBJ1-4
TGTGCCAGTAGGCACAGGGGCTATGGCTACACCTTC CASRHRGYGYTF TRBD1 TRBV19 . 12 TRBJ1-2
TGTGCCAGCAGCAAAGGGGAGGACCCGGGTCAGCCCCAGCATTTT CASSKGEDPGQPQHF . TRBV21-1 . 15 TRBJ1-5
TGTGCCAGCAGCTTACAGATCAACTATGGCTACACCTTC CASSLQINYGYTF . TRBV7-8 . 13 TRBJ1-2
TGTGCCAGCAGTTACTCAAGCCGGGGGAATCAGCCCCAGCATTTT CASSYSSRGNQPQHF . TRBV6-5 . 15 TRBJ1-5
TGTGCCTGGAGTTGGGAGGGTTTAGAGACCCAGTACTTC CAWSWEGLETQYF TRBD2 TRBV30 . 13 TRBJ2-5
TGTGCCAGCAGCGCGACAGATAACACCGGGGAGCTGTTTTTT CASSATDNTGELFF . TRBV9 . 14 TRBJ2-2
TGTGCCAGCAGCCAATCCGCCTACGAGCAGTACTTC CASSQSAYEQYF . TRBV3-1/TRBV3-2 once 12 TRBJ2-7
TGCGCCAGCAGCCCCCTAGGCAGTTTTAATGAAAAACTGTTTTTT CASSPLGSFNEKLFF . TRBV5-1 . 15 TRBJ1-4
TGTGCCAGCAGCTTAAGTTCCGGGACAGGGCTAGGAGAGACCCAGTACTTC CASSLSSGTGLGETQYF TRBD1 TRBV5-6 . 17 TRBJ2-5
TGTGCCAGTAGTATTACTGCAACTAATGAAAAACTGTTTTTT CASSITATNEKLFF . TRBV19 once 14 TRBJ1-4
TGTGCCAGTTACCGGGACAGCGAGAACTACGAGCAGTACTTC CASYRDSENYEQYF TRBD1 TRBV5-4 . 14 TRBJ2-7
TGTGCCAGCAGCTCAACAAAGGGGGCGCTTACCGGGGAGCTGTTTTTT CASSSTKGALTGELFF TRBD1 TRBV7-9 . 16 TRBJ2-2
TGTGCCATCAGTAGAGACGGGAGCAATCAGCCCCAGCATTTT CAISRDGSNQPQHF . TRBV10-3 . 14 TRBJ1-5
TGTGCCAGTAGCCCTCGGACAGCTGAAGCTTTCTTT CASSPRTAEAFF . TRBV19 . 12 TRBJ1-1
TGTGCTAGTGGTTTGTCTTTTTGGGACAGGGGCGCAACTAATGAAAAACTGTTTTTT CASGLSFWDRGATNEKLFF TRBD1 TRBV12-5 once 19 TRBJ1-4
TGTGCCAGCAGTCCCTCAGGGGCTTACACCGGGGAGCTGTTTTTT CASSPSGAYTGELFF . TRBV7-2 . 15 TRBJ2-2
TGTGCCAGCAGCCTCACGACAGCAACACCCCTCCACTTT CASSLTTATPLHF . TRBV7-9 once 13 TRBJ1-6
TGTGCCAGCAGCTTAGGGACCAGGGTCGGGAGAGCTTTCTTT CASSLGTRVGRAFF . TRBV11-2 . 14 TRBJ1-1
TGTGCCAGCAGTTTGGGACACTACGAGCAGTACTTC CASSLGHYEQYF . TRBV12-3/TRBV12-4 . 12 TRBJ2-7
TGTGCCAGCAGCCAAGGGGGCAGCTCGAACACCGGGGAGCTGTTTTTT CASSQGGSSNTGELFF . TRBV3-1/TRBV3-2 . 16 TRBJ2-2
TGTGCCACCAGTGAGGGGGGGACAGGGAGGCAGCCCCAGCATTTT CATSEGGTGRQPQHF TRBD1 TRBV24-1 . 15 TRBJ1-5
TGTGCCTGGGGCCCAGGCGAAGATACGCAGTATTTT CAWGPGEDTQYF . TRBV30 . 12 TRBJ2-3
TGTGCCTGGAGTCCATTATGGGGGCCCGACACTGAAGCTTTCTTT CAWSPLWGPDTEAFF . TRBV30 . 15 TRBJ1-1
TGTGCCAGCAGCCCCAGACAGGGGGGGGAGCAGTACTTC CASSPRQGGEQYF TRBD1 TRBV11-2 . 13 TRBJ2-7